A selection of T cell receptor beta chains follows, all from one sample in a study of T-cell reconstitution after alpha-beta-depleted transplantation in children. TCRdb re-analysed the PCR reads in MiXCR, keeping a single row per CDR3 protein. The sample comprises some 190,000 distinct CDR3 sequences, more than 9.5% of which are singletons, and 13% rests with the top ten. Specimen: PBMCs, collected before TCRalphabeta/CD19-depleted stem cell transplant. The receptor source for this set is a boy aged 2-9 years with acute myeloid leukemia, due to receive a stem cell transplant. Each CDR3 is given with its conserved first and last residue. Fields, in order: V gene, J gene, clone size, CDR3 protein. Where a row states a size, it is once, few, many or the class of an expanded clone; other rows omit it.

TRBV5-1	TRBJ1-6	many	CASSLEDGRNSPLHF
TRBV9	TRBJ1-6	many	CASSVGTGPNNSPLHF
TRBV12-3/TRBV12-4	TRBJ2-5	many	CASSLGVSASGRETQYF
TRBV6-5	TRBJ1-5	many	CASSYAGTGGEEPQHF
TRBV27	TRBJ2-3	many	CASSLSLGAGGSDTQYF
TRBV7-9	TRBJ1-5	many	CASSLGGGGNQPQHF
TRBV5-4	TRBJ2-1	NA	CASSPGGRSGGNEQFF
TRBV9	TRBJ1-5	many	CASSSGGPLSNQPQHF
TRBV10-1	TRBJ1-5	many	CASSGSPLGPQHF
TRBV7-2	TRBJ1-5	many	CASSGQGDQPQHF
TRBV9	TRBJ2-3	many	CASSEPPGLPTDTQYF
TRBV2	TRBJ2-1	many	CASKRTSGGRNEQFF
TRBV25-1	TRBJ2-5	many	CASSDAYKGGFETQYF
TRBV2	TRBJ2-7	many	CASTERAYFYEQYF
TRBV5-1	TRBJ2-7	many	CASSSHRVDEQYF
TRBV12-3/TRBV12-4	TRBJ1-2	many	CASIGGRGTYGYTF
TRBV6-2/TRBV6-3	TRBJ1-1	many	CASSYSPGGDAEAFF
TRBV7-9	TRBJ2-3	many	CASSLQGDVKADTQYF
TRBV6-5	TRBJ1-1	many	CASSYDAYAEAFF
TRBV9	TRBJ2-3	many	CASSSWGGVDTQYF
TRBV20-1	TRBJ2-5	many	CSARPQAGLETQYF
TRBV12-3/TRBV12-4	TRBJ1-5	many	CASSRNRDTNQPQHF
TRBV10-3	TRBJ1-4	many	CAISGTATNEKLFF
TRBV14	TRBJ1-1	many	CASSQGSSLRATEAFF
TRBV7-8	TRBJ2-2	many	CASSRVGGGELFF
TRBV4-2	TRBJ2-3	many	CASSQPDRNTDTQYF
TRBV12-3/TRBV12-4	TRBJ2-1	many	CASRLSDSSYNEQFF
TRBV7-9	TRBJ2-1	few	CASSSRDHNEQFF
TRBV5-1	TRBJ2-3	many	CASSLESEGDTQYF
TRBV7-7	TRBJ2-3	many	CASSPRKDGTDTQYF